The 27 T cell receptor beta chains in this list originate from one sample, sequenced in a study of T cells after posttransplantation cyclophosphamide. Clones were sequenced by immunoSEQ multiplex PCR, and TCRdb holds only the in-frame ones, with some missing. Recorded here are 35,000 to 55,000 clones, none singletons. The source material was PBMCs. These receptors were collected from a man in his forties in good health, CMV-negative, and a related stem cell transplant donor.

This clone showed up many times. V is TRBV9 and J is TRBJ2-3, with D tentatively TRBD2 (6 bases). Germline V gene sequence: CDR1 SGDLS, CDR2 YYNGEE. This CDR3 has 15 residues. Trimming cost V 6 bases and J 2 bases, with 16 bases left between them. The CDR3 loop is CASNGGNAHTDTQYF. For the CDR3, the DNA is TGTGCCAGCAACGGAGGGAATGCGCACACAGATACGCAGTATTTT.

There are many counts of this clone. Germline is not matched at one junction end, which may reflect a read error. The V and J genes are TRBV7-7 and TRBJ2-3; 7 positions agree with TRBD2. The CDR3 spans 16 residues. Germline assignment: CDR1 SSHAT and CDR2 FNYEAQ (reference sequence). The CDR3 sequence: CASSLGPSGNKYTQYF. The DNA of the CDR3 is TGTGCTAGCAGCTTGGGTCCCAGCGGGAATAAATATACGCAGTATTTT. Full variable domain (missing parts from reference TRBV7-7 and TRBJ2-3): GAGVSQSPRYKVTKRGQDVTLRCDPISSHATLYWYQQALGQGPEFLTYFNYEAQPDKSGLPSDRFSAERPEGSISTLTIQRTEQRDSAMYRCASSLGPSGNKYTQYFGPGTRLTVL.

This clone was recorded many times. The CDR3 DNA reads TGTGCCACCAGCAGAGATAAGCAGGTTATCCTCCCAACTAATGAAAAACTGTTTTTT. Translation: CATSRDKQVILPTNEKLFF. The rearrangement uses TRBV15 and TRBJ1-4; D is ambiguous. Germline CDR1 is LNHNV and CDR2 is YYDKDF (reference sequence). The CDR3 spans 19 residues. V lost 0 bases and J 0 bases, leaving 17 bases between the germline ends.

The CDR3 loop reads CASSLKGAQPQHF. The DNA for the CDR3 is TGTGCCAGCAGTTTAAAGGGGGCCCAGCCCCAGCATTTT. V usage is TRBV27 and J usage is TRBJ1-5, with TRBD1 matching over 7 bases. The CDR3 is 13 residues long. Unmatched junction bases numbered 2, after V lost 2 bases and J lost 7 bases. From germline, CDR1 is MNHEY and CDR2 SMNVEV (reference sequence).

This clone was picked up many times. The chain has TRBV5-6 and TRBJ2-1; TRBD1 agrees at 7 bases. Germline CDR1 is SGHDT and CDR2 is YYEEEE. With 2 bases clipped from V and 0 bases from J, the junction kept 5 bases outside the gene matches. The CDR3 spans 16 residues. In DNA, the CDR3 is TGTGCCAGCAGCTTAACAGGGGTCCTCTCCTACAATGAGCAGTTCTTC. This codes for CASSLTGVLSYNEQFF.

Many counts were recorded for this clone. The J gene is TRBJ2-1, the V gene TRBV10-3; 8 bases are shared with TRBD2. CDR1 is ENHRY and CDR2 is SYGVKD in the germline V gene. The CDR3 length is 15 residues. The trim removed 4 bases at V and 8 bases at J, leaving 10 bases unmatched. The CDR3 nucleotides read TGTGCCATCAGTGTACGGGAGGGCCGGGAGGATGAGCAGTTCTTC. Protein: CAISVREGREDEQFF.

This clone was recorded at least ten times. The chain joins TRBV14 to TRBJ1-3, with D tentatively TRBD1 (5 bases). The V end lost 1 base, the J end lost 1 base, and 11 bases lay between the germline ends. CDR1 is SGHDN and CDR2 is FVKESK in the germline V gene. The CDR3 extends over 16 amino acids. CDR3 coding DNA: TGTGCCAGCAGCCAAGGGGGCACACTATCTGGAAACACCATATATTTT. Its protein is CASSQGGTLSGNTIYF.

A few counts support this clone. The chain recombines TRBV5-4 with TRBJ2-3, with TRBD2 matching 10 bases. The CDR3 contains 16 residues. Germline V gene data show CDR1 as SGHNT and CDR2 as YYREEE (reference sequence). The junction had 10 bases not matched to a gene; V was cut back by 4 bases and J by 5 bases. The CDR3 coding sequence is TGTGCCAGCAGCCCCCGGAGCGGGGGGGCGGGAGATACGCAGTATTTT. As protein: CASSPRSGGAGDTQYF.

This clone was recorded a few times. The chain uses TRBV6-1 and TRBJ2-3; 9 nucleotides agree with TRBD2. Per germline, CDR1 MNHNS and CDR2 SASEGT. There are 16 residues in the CDR3. V dropped 3 bases and J dropped 1; count of bases not matched to a gene: 5. The CDR3 here is CASSELAGVGTDTQYF. The CDR3 nucleotides read TGTGCCAGCAGTGAGTTAGCGGGAGTCGGCACAGATACGCAGTATTTT.

This clone has a count of ten or more. The rearrangement uses TRBV19 and TRBJ1-4; D gene unclear. From germline, CDR1 is LNHDA and CDR2 SQIVND (reference sequence). Trimming left V 9 bases short and J 0 bases short, with 11 bases between. CDR3 length: 14 amino acids. The CDR3 sequence: CASGELATNEKLFF. Here the CDR3 DNA reads TGTGCCAGCGGGGAGCTTGCAACTAATGAAAAACTGTTTTTT.

In its sample, this clone was seen many times. This chain links TRBV7-9 with TRBJ2-1, with 8 positions matching TRBD2. This CDR3 is built from 15 residues. The V gene's germline CDR1 is SEHNR and CDR2 FQNEAQ (reference sequence). J gave up 6 bases and V 5 bases, and 9 bases lay outside the gene matches. The CDR3 bases are TGTGCCAGCAGCGCGGGGCTAGCGGGTTCCAATGAGCAGTTCTTC. Its translation: CASSAGLAGSNEQFF.

This clone was counted ten times or more. This chain links TRBV2 with TRBJ1-2; weak D call: TRBD1 (6 bases). CDR3 length: 13 amino acids. V lost 5 bases to trimming and J lost 8 bases, with 15 bases between them. Germline CDR1 SNHLY, CDR2 FYNNEI. CDR3 region: CASSLDSRYGYTF. CDR3 nucleotide sequence: TGTGCCAGCAGTCTGGACAGTCGTTACGGCTACACCTTC.

The chain joins TRBV7-9 to TRBJ2-2; perhaps TRBD1 as D (6 bases). The CDR3 consists of 14 residues. Germline V lookup: CDR1 SEHNR, CDR2 FQNEAQ (reference sequence). V was trimmed by 3 bases and J by 4 bases, leaving 9 bases between them. CDR3 region: CASSFGTSTGELFF. The CDR3 bases are TGTGCCAGCAGCTTCGGGACATCCACCGGGGAGCTGTTTTTT.

This clone was observed many times. This chain connects TRBV2 to TRBJ2-7, with 8 bases that match TRBD1. The CDR3 has 13 amino acids. Losses at the gene ends were 4 bases for V and 5 bases for J; bases not matched to a gene: 4. Looked up from germline, CDR1 is SNHLY and CDR2 is FYNNEI. In nucleotides, the CDR3 is TGTGCCAGCAGTGGGACAGGGAAGGACGAGCAGTACTTC. Translation: CASSGTGKDEQYF.

This clone has ten or more counts. The chain carries TRBV27 and TRBJ1-6; TRBD1 might be the D (6 bases). The CDR3 runs 14 residues. V lost 2 bases and J lost 9, with 11 bases in between. Germline assignment: CDR1 MNHEY and CDR2 SMNVEV (reference sequence). DNA of the CDR3: TGTGCCAGCAGTTTAACAGGGTTGGGTTCACCCCTCCACTTT. Translating gives CASSLTGLGSPLHF.

This clone was counted ten times or more. This chain links TRBV11-2 with TRBJ2-1; tentatively, D is TRBD1 (5 bases). This CDR3 is built from 16 residues. With 2 bases removed from V and 1 base from J, the gap between germline ends came to 12 bases. CDR1 and CDR2 (germline): SGHAT, FQNNGV. CDR3 amino acids: CASSLWAGWSYNEQFF. CDR3 coding DNA: TGTGCCAGCAGCTTATGGGCAGGGTGGTCCTACAATGAGCAGTTCTTC.

This clone was detected many times. The rearrangement uses TRBV5-1 and TRBJ2-1, with 12 bases fitting TRBD2. After removal of 4 bases from V and 2 bases from J, the junction contained 4 bases not matched to a gene. Germline values: CDR1 SGHRS, CDR2 YFSETQ. The CDR3 totals 16 residues. The CDR3 region has the DNA TGCGCCAGCAGCAGTGGACTAGCGGGGCCCTACAATGAGCAGTTCTTC. Protein: CASSSGLAGPYNEQFF. Using reference TRBV5-1 and TRBJ2-1 for the parts outside the CDR3, the full variable domain is KAGVTQTPRYLIKTRGQQVTLSCSPISGHRSVSWYQQTPGQGLQFLFEYFSETQRNKGNFPGRFSGRQFSNSRSEMNVSTLELGDSALYLCASSSGLAGPYNEQFFGPGTRLTVL.

This clone appeared many times. V and J are TRBV4-1 and TRBJ1-6, with a weak D call TRBD1 (5 bases). This CDR3 has 18 residues. V lost 2 bases to trimming and J lost 0 bases, with 14 bases between them. Germline CDR1 is MGHRA and CDR2 is YSYEKL. The CDR3 loop reads CASSQNIQGSSYNSPLHF. The CDR3 DNA follows: TGCGCCAGCAGCCAAAATATCCAGGGAAGCTCCTATAATTCACCCCTCCACTTT.

This clone showed up many times. The chain joins TRBV6-1 to TRBJ1-5; the D gene is possibly TRBD1 (6 bases). The CDR3 spans 17 residues. Per germline, CDR1 MNHNS and CDR2 SASEGT. V lost 1 base and J lost 4, with 17 bases in between. The CDR3 DNA follows: TGTGCCAGCAGTGAAGGAGCCTCCCACAGGGTTAATCAGCCCCAGCATTTT. Translation: CASSEGASHRVNQPQHF.

This clone occurred many times. Here the CDR3 reads CASSILTGGKSSAFF. The CDR3 DNA is TGTGCCAGTAGTATTCTAACAGGGGGCAAGAGTAGTGCTTTCTTT. This chain uses TRBV19 with TRBJ1-1, with 9 nucleotides matching TRBD1. Trimming at V came to 3 bases and at J to 11 bases, leaving 13 bases not matched to a gene. Germline values: CDR1 LNHDA, CDR2 SQIVND (reference sequence). This CDR3 spans 15 amino acids.

This clone was recorded at least ten times. V and J are TRBV6-4 and TRBJ2-1; TRBD2 matches at 8 bases. This CDR3 comprises 15 residues. The germline V gene has CDR1 MRHNA and CDR2 SNTAGT. The ends lost 1 base at V and 5 bases at J; junction bases unmatched: 4. The CDR3 loop reads CASSDWRGVHNEQFF. The CDR3 nucleotides read TGTGCCAGCAGTGACTGGCGGGGGGTACACAATGAGCAGTTCTTC.

Many counts were recorded for this clone. The chain employs TRBV5-6 and TRBJ1-2, with D unresolved. Trimming left V 0 bases short and J 8 bases short, with 14 bases between. Germline V gene data show CDR1 as SGHDT and CDR2 as YYEEEE. The CDR3 is 14 residues long. Here the CDR3 DNA reads TGTGCCAGCAGCTTGGATTTACCTCCGGAGGGCTACACCTTC. Translation gives CASSLDLPPEGYTF.

This clone was detected many times. V gene TRBV7-9 combines with J gene TRBJ2-1; TRBD1 matches 8 bases. This CDR3 comprises 15 residues. With 5 bases clipped from V and 5 bases from J, the junction kept 8 bases outside the gene matches. Germline V CDR1 and CDR2: SEHNR, FQNEAQ (reference sequence). The CDR3 loop reads CASSPDRVYHNEQFF. The CDR3 nucleotides read TGTGCCAGCAGCCCGGACAGGGTATACCACAATGAGCAGTTCTTC.

This clone was counted at least ten times. The chain recombines TRBV25-1 with TRBJ2-3, with D perhaps TRBD2 (5 bases). This CDR3 is built from 15 residues. V lost 1 base to trimming and J lost 2 bases, with 10 bases between them. CDR1 and CDR2 (germline): MGHDK, SYGVNS. The DNA for the CDR3 is TGTGCCAGCAGTGAATCTGCGGGTAACACAGATACGCAGTATTTT. Protein: CASSESAGNTDTQYF.

On this clone: Compared with germline, one end of the junction differs, possibly owing to a read error. Distinct nucleotide sequences in the sample also encode this CDR3. The chain uses TRBV5-1 and TRBJ1-1; D is uncertain. There are 12 residues in the CDR3. CDR1 is SGHRS, CDR2 YFSETQ, per germline. As DNA, the CDR3 is TGCGCCAGCAGGTGGAGTAACACTGAAGCCTTCTTT. This translates into CASRWSNTEAFF.

J is TRBJ2-3 and V is TRBV11-2, with TRBD2 as a possible D gene (5 bases). Germline assignment: CDR1 SGHAT and CDR2 FQNNGV. Trimming left V 5 bases short and J 0 bases short, with 12 bases between. The CDR3 runs 15 residues. CDR3 region: CASSPGLYSTDTQYF. The CDR3 nucleotides read TGTGCCAGCAGCCCTGGACTCTACAGCACAGATACGCAGTATTTT.

This clone appeared many times. The chain couples TRBV11-3 to TRBJ2-1; 8 bases line up with TRBD2. Germline CDR1 reads SGHNT; CDR2 reads YENEEA. This CDR3 is built from 15 residues. V shed 2 bases, J shed 9 bases, and the junction held 9 bases outside the gene matches. This CDR3 is CASSLNGLAGGEQFF. The DNA for the CDR3 is TGTGCCAGCAGCTTAAACGGACTAGCCGGGGGTGAGCAGTTCTTC.